The entry that follows covers one TCR beta chain sequence. The authors isolated at least 6.5 million PBMCs per sample. V dropped 5 bases and J dropped 3 bases, with 19 bases sitting between them. The CDR3 is 17 residues long. The germline CDR1 and CDR2 sequences are SGHTA and FQGNSA. These data are taken from a study of blood T cells in healthy people across ages. A second PCR, run for about 6 to 11 cycles, used a sample-barcoded 5' primer plus a J-beta primer mix. The template-switch adaptor, which had 12 random nucleotides, put a tag on each cDNA molecule. TCRdb re-derived calls from the 5' RACE reads in MiXCR, one entry per CDR3 protein. The sample holds about 570,000 distinct CDR3 sequences, about 28% seen once. These data were likewise used in another study, on T cells of mothers and their children. That paper states: Each child gave approximately 2.8 million TCR beta CDR3 reads (each mother, over 8 million).

The gene calls are TRBV7-2 and TRBJ2-2; tentative D call: TRBD2 (5 bases). The receptor comes from a boy aged 2 to 9 in good health. Source material: blood. Here the CDR3 reads CASSPRAWRVHTGELFF. The CDR3 DNA reads as TGTGCCAGCAGCCCTAGAGCTTGGCGGGTTCACACCGGGGAGCTGTTTTTT.